This T cell receptor (beta chain) appears in the sequencing data of a study of blood T cell repertoires in COVID-19. Overall study: The cDNA or gDNA used as material had been derived from T cells, B-cell-depleted T cells, or PBMCs.

As processed by the authors: The authors estimated nucleated cell counts from reference gene primer amplification. Profiled with immunoSEQ multiplex PCR; TCRdb holds only in-frame clones, not every one. V, J and clone size derive from that table, while D and trimming were established from the DNA sequence. The data show roughly 21,000 clones, 85% to 90% seen once. The TCR comes from a man in his 70s with active COVID-19. The sequencing input was peripheral blood.

CDR3 DNA sequence: TGTGCCTGCTCGGGGCTAGCGGGAGGGCCGGGAGAGACCCAGTACTTC. This gives the protein CACSGLAGGPGETQYF. The V gene is TRBV30, the J gene TRBJ2-5, with 12 bases lining up with TRBD2. Per the germline V gene, CDR1 is GTSNPN and CDR2 is SVGIG (reference sequence). The CDR3 sequence is 16 residues long. The trim removed 6 bases at V and 4 bases at J, leaving 12 bases unmatched.